This TCR beta chain comes out of a study of identical twins. The study, taken as a whole, reports: Among beta out-of-frame sequences, excess sharing between twins appeared weaker. Memory repertoires showed no such pattern, whereas abundant cord blood beta clonotypes carried fewer insertions. For monozygotic twins, models underestimated out-of-frame TCR alpha sharing.

Using its own MiXCR run on the 5' RACE reads, TCRdb lists one record per CDR3 protein. The sample gives 300,000 to 400,000 distinct CDR3 sequences, roughly 10% of which show up once; approximately 8.9% is in the top ten. Healthy Caucasian individuals made up all the donors. Germline V CDR1 and CDR2: MNHEY, SMNVEV (reference sequence). Trimming at V came to 7 bases and at J to 2 bases, leaving 13 bases not matched to a gene. This CDR3 is built from 17 residues. A few counts support this clonotype. What it recognizes is unknown. Sequenced input: naive T cells sorted from blood. The clonotype comes from a woman between 45 and 65 years old in good health. V is TRBV27 and J is TRBJ2-2, with TRBD2 identical over 7 bases. The CDR3: CASTPVLKRENTGELFF. In DNA, the CDR3 is TGTGCCAGCACCCCTGTACTAAAGCGGGAAAACACCGGGGAGCTGTTTTTT.